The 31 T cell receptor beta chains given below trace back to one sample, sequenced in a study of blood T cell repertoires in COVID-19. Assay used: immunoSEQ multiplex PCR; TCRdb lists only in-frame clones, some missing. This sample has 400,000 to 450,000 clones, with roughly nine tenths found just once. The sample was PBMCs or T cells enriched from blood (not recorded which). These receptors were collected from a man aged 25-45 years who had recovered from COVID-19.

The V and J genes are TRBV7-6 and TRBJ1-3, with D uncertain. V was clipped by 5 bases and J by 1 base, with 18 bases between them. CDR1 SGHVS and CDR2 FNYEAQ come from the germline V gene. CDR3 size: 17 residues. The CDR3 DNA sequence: TGTGCCAGCAGCCCTATGGGGAGTGTAGTGTCTGGAAACACCATATATTTT. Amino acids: CASSPMGSVVSGNTIYF.

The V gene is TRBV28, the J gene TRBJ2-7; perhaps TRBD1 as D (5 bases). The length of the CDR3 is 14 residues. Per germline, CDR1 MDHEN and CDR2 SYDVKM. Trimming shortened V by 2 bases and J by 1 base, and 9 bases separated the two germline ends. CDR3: CASSLGASSYEQYF. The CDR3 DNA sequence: TGTGCCAGCAGTTTAGGGGCCTCGTCCTACGAGCAGTACTTC.

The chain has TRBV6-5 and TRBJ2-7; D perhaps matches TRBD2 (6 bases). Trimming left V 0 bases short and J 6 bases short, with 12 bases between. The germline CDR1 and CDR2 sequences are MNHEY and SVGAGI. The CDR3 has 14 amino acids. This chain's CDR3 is CASSYSWAGSEQYF. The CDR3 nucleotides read TGTGCCAGCAGTTACTCCTGGGCGGGGAGCGAGCAGTACTTC.

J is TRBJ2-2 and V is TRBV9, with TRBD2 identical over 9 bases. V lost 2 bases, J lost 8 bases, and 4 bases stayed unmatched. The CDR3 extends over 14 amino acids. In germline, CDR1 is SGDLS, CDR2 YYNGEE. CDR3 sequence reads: CASSVLAGWGELFF. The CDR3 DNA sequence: TGTGCCAGCAGCGTCCTAGCGGGATGGGGGGAGCTGTTTTTT.

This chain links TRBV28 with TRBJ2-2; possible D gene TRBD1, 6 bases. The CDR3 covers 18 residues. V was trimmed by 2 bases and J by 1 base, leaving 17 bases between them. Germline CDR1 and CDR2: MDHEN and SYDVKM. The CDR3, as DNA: TGTGCCAGCAGTTTACCCCCGGGACAAAGCTGGAACACCGGGGAGCTGTTTTTT. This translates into CASSLPPGQSWNTGELFF.

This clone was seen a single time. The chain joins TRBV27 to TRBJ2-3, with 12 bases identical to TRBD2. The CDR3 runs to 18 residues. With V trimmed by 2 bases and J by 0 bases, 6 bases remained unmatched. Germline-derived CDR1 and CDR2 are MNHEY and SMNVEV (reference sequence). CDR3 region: CASSLRLAGGPSTDTQYF. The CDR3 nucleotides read TGTGCCAGCAGTTTACGCCTAGCGGGAGGGCCGAGCACAGATACGCAGTATTTT.

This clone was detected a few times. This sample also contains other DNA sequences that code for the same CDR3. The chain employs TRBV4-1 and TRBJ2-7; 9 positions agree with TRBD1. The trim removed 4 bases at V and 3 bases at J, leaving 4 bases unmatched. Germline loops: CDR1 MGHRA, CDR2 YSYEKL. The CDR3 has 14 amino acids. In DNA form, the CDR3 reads TGCGCCAGCAGCCCTCCGGGACAGGGCTACGAGCAGTACTTC. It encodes CASSPPGQGYEQYF.

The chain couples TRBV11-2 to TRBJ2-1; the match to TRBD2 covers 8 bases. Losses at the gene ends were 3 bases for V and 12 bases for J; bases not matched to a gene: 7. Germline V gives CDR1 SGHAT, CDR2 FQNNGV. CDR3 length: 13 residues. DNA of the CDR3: TGTGCCAGCAGCTTGGAAGTCAGCGGGGGGCAGTTCTTC. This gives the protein CASSLEVSGGQFF.

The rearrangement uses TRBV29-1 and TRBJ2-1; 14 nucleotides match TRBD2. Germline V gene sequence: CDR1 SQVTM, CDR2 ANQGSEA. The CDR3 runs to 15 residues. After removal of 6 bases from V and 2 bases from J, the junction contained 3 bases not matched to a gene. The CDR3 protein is CSVGLAGAPYNEQFF. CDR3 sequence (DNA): TGCAGCGTGGGACTAGCGGGAGCCCCCTACAATGAGCAGTTCTTC.

The CDR3 coding sequence is TGTGCCAGTAGTATGGTTGGGGGGTCACCCCTCCACTTT. Protein: CASSMVGGSPLHF. V is TRBV19 and J is TRBJ1-6; D possibly corresponds to TRBD1 (5 bases). Between the trimmed V and J ends, which lost 3 bases and 10 bases, there was a span of 10 bases. The CDR3 spans 13 residues. Per germline, CDR1 LNHDA and CDR2 SQIVND (reference sequence).

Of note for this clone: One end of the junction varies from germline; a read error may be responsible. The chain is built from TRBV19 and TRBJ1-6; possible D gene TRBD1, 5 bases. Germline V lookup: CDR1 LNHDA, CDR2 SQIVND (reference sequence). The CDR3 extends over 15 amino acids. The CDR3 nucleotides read TGTGCCAGTAGTATTTTCGGCAGGGATAACTCACCCCTCCACTTT. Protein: CASSIFGRDNSPLHF. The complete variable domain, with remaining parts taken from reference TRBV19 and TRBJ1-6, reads DGGITQSPKYLFRKEGQNVTLSCEQNLNHDAMYWYRQDPGQGLRLIYYSQIVNDFQKGDIAEGYSVSREKKESFPLTVTSAQKNPTAFYLCASSIFGRDNSPLHFGNGTRLTVT.

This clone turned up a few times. The CDR3 sequence is CASRNRAPYTEAFF. In nucleotides, the CDR3 is TGTGCCAGCAGGAACAGGGCGCCCTACACTGAAGCTTTCTTT. The rearrangement joins TRBV6-5 to TRBJ1-1; weak D call: TRBD1 (6 bases). The CDR3 is 14 residues long. Germline CDR1 reads MNHEY; CDR2 reads SVGAGI. V lost 6 bases and J lost 3, with 14 bases in between.

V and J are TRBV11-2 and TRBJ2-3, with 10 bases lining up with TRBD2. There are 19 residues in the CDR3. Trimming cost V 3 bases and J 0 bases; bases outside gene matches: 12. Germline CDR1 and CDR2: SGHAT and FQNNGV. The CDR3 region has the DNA TGTGCCAGCAGCTTGGGGGGGCTAGCGGGAGCTAAAAGCACAGATACGCAGTATTTT. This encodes CASSLGGLAGAKSTDTQYF. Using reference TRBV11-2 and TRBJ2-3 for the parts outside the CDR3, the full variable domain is EAGVAQSPRYKIIEKRQSVAFWCNPISGHATLYWYQQILGQGPKLLIQFQNNGVVDDSQLPKDRFSAERLKGVDSTLKIQPAKLEDSAVYLCASSLGGLAGAKSTDTQYFGPGTRLTVL.

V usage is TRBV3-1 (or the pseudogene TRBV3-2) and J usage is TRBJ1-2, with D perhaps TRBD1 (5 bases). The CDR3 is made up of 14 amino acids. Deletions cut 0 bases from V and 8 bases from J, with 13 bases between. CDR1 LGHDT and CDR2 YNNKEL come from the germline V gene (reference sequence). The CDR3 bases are TGTGCCAGCAGCCAAGAGTCCAGGGCGCGAGGCTACACCTTC. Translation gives CASSQESRARGYTF.

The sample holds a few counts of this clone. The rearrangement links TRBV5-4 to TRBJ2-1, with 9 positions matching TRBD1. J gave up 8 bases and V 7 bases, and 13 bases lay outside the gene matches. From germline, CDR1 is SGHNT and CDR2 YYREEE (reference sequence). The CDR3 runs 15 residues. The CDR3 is CASSLRGQGWDEQFF. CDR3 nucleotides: TGTGCCAGCTCCTTAAGGGGACAGGGCTGGGATGAGCAGTTCTTC.

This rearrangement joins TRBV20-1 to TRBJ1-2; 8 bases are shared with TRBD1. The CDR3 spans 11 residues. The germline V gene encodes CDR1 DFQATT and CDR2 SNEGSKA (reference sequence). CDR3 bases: TGCAGGGGACAGGCTAACTATGGCTACACCTTC. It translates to CRGQANYGYTF.

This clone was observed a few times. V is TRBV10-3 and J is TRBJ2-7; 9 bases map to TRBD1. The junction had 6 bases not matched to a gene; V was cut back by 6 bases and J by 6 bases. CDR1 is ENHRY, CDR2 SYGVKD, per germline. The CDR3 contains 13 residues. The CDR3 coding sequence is TGTGCCATCAGAGGGACAGGGAAAGGCGAGCAGTACTTC. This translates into CAIRGTGKGEQYF.

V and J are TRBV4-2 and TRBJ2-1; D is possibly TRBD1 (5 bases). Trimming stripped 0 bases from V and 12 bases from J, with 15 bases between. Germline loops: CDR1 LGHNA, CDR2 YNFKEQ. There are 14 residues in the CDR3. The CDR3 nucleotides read TGTGCCAGCAGCCAAGAGGGCAGGGATGGATTGCAGTTCTTC. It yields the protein CASSQEGRDGLQFF.

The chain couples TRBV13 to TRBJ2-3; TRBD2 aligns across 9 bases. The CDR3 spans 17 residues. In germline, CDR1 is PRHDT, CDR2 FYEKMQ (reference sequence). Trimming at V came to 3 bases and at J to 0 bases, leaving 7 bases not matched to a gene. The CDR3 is CASSFSVSGSSTDTQYF. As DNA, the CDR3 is TGTGCCAGCAGCTTTAGTGTTAGCGGGAGTAGCACAGATACGCAGTATTTT.

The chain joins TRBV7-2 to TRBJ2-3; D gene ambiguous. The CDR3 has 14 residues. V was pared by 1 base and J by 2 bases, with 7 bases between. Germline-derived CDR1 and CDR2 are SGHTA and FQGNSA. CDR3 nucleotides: TGTGCCAGCAGCTTAGGAGTCTACACAGATACGCAGTATTTT. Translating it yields CASSLGVYTDTQYF.

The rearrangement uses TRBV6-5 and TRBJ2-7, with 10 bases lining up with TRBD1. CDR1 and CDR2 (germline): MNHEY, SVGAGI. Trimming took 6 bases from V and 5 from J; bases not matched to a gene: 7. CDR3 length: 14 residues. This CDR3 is CASSGTGVRHEQYF. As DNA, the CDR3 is TGTGCCAGCAGCGGGACAGGGGTAAGGCACGAGCAGTACTTC.

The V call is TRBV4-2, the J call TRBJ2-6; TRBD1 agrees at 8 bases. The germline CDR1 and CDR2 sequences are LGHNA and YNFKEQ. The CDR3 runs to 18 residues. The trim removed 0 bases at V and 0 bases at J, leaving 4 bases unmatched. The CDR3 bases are TGTGCCAGCAGCCAAGACAGGGGGCTTCACTCTGGGGCCAACGTCCTGACTTTC. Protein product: CASSQDRGLHSGANVLTF.

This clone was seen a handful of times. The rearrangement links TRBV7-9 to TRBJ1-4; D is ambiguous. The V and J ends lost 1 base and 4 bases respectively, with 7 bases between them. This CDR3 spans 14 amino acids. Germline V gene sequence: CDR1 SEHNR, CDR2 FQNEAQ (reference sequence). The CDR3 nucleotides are TGTGCCAGCAGCTTAGGGACTCTTAATGAAAAACTGTTTTTT. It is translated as CASSLGTLNEKLFF. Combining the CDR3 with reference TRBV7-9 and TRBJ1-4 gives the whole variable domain DTGVSQNPRHKITKRGQNVTFRCDPISEHNRLYWYRQTLGQGPEFLTYFQNEAQLEKSRLLSDRFSAERPKGSFSTLEIQRTEQGDSAMYLCASSLGTLNEKLFFGSGTQLSVL.

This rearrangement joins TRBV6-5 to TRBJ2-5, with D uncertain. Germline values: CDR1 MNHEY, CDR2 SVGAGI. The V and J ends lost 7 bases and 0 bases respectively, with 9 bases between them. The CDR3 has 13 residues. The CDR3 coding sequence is TGTGCCAGCACTCGCCAGTACCAAGAGACCCAGTACTTC. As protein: CASTRQYQETQYF.

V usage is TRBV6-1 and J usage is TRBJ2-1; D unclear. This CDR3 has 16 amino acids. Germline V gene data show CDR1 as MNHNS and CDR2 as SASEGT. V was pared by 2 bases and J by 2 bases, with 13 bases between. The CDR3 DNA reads TGTGCCAGCAGTGAATTGCCGCAAAGCCCCTACAATGAGCAGTTCTTC. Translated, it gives CASSELPQSPYNEQFF.

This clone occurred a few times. The CDR3 spells CASSPRDSPRMGSYNSPLHF. CDR3 sequence (DNA): TGTGCCAGCTCACCACGGGACAGCCCTAGGATGGGCTCCTATAATTCACCCCTCCACTTT. This rearrangement joins TRBV18 to TRBJ1-6, with 7 bases lining up with TRBD1. V shed 1 base, J shed 0 bases, and the junction held 12 bases outside the gene matches. Germline loops: CDR1 KGHSH, CDR2 LQKENI. The CDR3 consists of 20 residues.

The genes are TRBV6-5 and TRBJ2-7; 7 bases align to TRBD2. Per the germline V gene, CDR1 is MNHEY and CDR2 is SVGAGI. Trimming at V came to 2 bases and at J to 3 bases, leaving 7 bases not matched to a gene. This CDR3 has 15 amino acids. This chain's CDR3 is CASSYMGGSRYEQYF. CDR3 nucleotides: TGTGCCAGCAGTTACATGGGGGGGAGTCGCTACGAGCAGTACTTC.

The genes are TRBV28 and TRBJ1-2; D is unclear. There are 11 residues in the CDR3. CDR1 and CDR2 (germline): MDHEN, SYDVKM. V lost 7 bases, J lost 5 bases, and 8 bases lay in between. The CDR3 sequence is CASTSRYGYTF. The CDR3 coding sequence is TGTGCCAGCACCTCTAGGTATGGCTACACCTTC.

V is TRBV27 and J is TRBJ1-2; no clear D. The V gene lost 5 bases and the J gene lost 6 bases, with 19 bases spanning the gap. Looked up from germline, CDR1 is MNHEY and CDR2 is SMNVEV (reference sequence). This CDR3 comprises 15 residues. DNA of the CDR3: TGTGCCAGCAGTCGAAGCCAGAATGGAGGTGATGGCTACACCTTC. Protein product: CASSRSQNGGDGYTF.

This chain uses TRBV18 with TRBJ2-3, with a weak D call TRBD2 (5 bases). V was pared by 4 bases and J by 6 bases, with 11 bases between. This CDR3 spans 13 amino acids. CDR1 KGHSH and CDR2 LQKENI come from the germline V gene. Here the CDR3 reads CASSQTSGDTQYF. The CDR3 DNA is TGTGCCAGCTCACAAACTAGTGGTGATACGCAGTATTTT.

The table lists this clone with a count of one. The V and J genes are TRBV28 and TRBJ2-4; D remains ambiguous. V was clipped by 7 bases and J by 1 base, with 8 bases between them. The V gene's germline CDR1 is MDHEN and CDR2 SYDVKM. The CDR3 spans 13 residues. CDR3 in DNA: TGTGCCAGCATCCCTAGTGCCAAAAACATTCAGTACTTC. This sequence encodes CASIPSAKNIQYF.